What follows describes a single TCR beta chain. The CDR3 spans 15 residues. Germline V gene data show CDR1 as SEHNR and CDR2 as FQNEAQ (reference sequence). V lost 1 base, J lost 6 bases, and 6 bases stayed unmatched. The data were taken from a study of T cell responses to AZD1222 COVID-19 vaccine. Using immunoSEQ multiplex PCR, the repertoire was profiled, and TCRdb retains in-frame clones only, with some absent. The profile shows around 100,000 clones, more than 75% of them singletons. The sequencing here drew on peripheral blood, taken 28 days after the second AZD1222 dose. The receptor was derived from an adult who received the AZD1222 COVID-19 vaccine. The rearrangement links TRBV7-9 to TRBJ1-5, with 7 bases lining up with TRBD1. The CDR3 spells CASSLGWAGGQPQHF. The CDR3 DNA reads as TGTGCCAGCAGCTTAGGCTGGGCAGGGGGTCAGCCCCAGCATTTT. Using reference TRBV7-9 and TRBJ1-5 for the parts outside the CDR3, the full variable domain is DTGVSQNPRHKITKRGQNVTFRCDPISEHNRLYWYRQTLGQGPEFLTYFQNEAQLEKSRLLSDRFSAERPKGSFSTLEIQRTEQGDSAMYLCASSLGWAGGQPQHFGDGTRLSIL.